This T cell receptor (beta chain) was obtained from a study of T cells in Graves' hyperthyroidism and ophthalmopathy. The investigators amplified TCR beta CDR3 regions from RNA transcripts. An initial round of RT-PCR targeting the TCR CDR3 relied on the HTBI primer set. TCRdb passed the multiplex PCR reads through MiXCR, listing each CDR3 protein once. Of around 180,000 distinct CDR3 sequences in the sample, about a sixth are singletons; the top ten hold roughly 30%. This clonotype was seen repeatedly, ten times or more. The antigen is not known. Study results and limitations: Blood shared most expanded thyroid clonotypes above 0.001. A 13 V-J model separated ophthalmopathy from stable hyperthyroidism.

This CDR3 has 14 amino acids. After removal of 3 bases from V and 4 bases from J, the junction contained 3 bases not matched to a gene. Germline-derived CDR1 and CDR2 are SQVTM and ANQGSEA. With a duration under 2 months, the hyperthyroidism was newly diagnosed in patients aged 18 to 65. The PBMCs studied were ones that came from roughly 9.4 ml fresh peripheral blood. The sequenced sample consisted of blood. The sequence was collected from a woman aged 45-65 years with Graves' hyperthyroidism. The chain uses TRBV29-1 and TRBJ2-3, with 11 bases identical to TRBD1. The CDR3: CSVDPGQGADTQYF. The CDR3 region has the DNA TGCAGCGTTGATCCGGGACAGGGGGCAGATACGCAGTATTTT.